This T cell receptor (beta chain) is drawn from a study of T cells expressing NK-cell markers. This CDR3 has 14 amino acids. From germline, CDR1 is SGHAT and CDR2 FQDESV (reference sequence). 5'RACE template switching built TCR beta cDNA with unique molecular identifiers. TCRdb reanalyzed the 5' RACE reads and collapses them to one entry per CDR3 protein, without DNA. Its listing shows approximately 380,000 distinct CDR3 sequences. The sequencing input was blood T cells: a sorted CD56 or NKG2C T cell subset, CD4+ or CD8+ T cells, or bulk PBMC T cells (not recorded which). This chain joins TRBV11-1 and TRBJ2-7; checking the TCRdb D call of TRBD1 is not possible without DNA. The sequence came from a man aged 18-75 years in good health. The CDR3 sequence: CASSFRDRGNEQYF.